This note documents a single T cell receptor (beta chain) sequence. In its sample, this clone was seen a few times. Its antigen target is currently unknown. Base qualities are missing; no much larger clone stands one base away. V is clipped by 5 bases and J by 2 bases, and the sequence between their germline boundaries is 9 bases long. The germline V gene sets CDR1 to SGHNT and CDR2 to YENEEA. Measured from the cysteine to the phenylalanine, the CDR3 is 13 residues long. Only CDR3 DNA remains: 39 bases, in frame from the first base. The cohort was made up of around 720 healthy bone marrow donors. At the time of sampling, every cohort member was nominally healthy, though immune exposures that went unrecorded were likely present. Of the 600 or so cohort members, roughly 290 had a positive CMV serostatus and about 350 had a negative one, while no CMV serostatus was recorded for the donor. Every donor gave a peripheral blood sample, and the peripheral blood mononuclear cells from that sample were used for TCR beta sequencing. Genomic DNA was extracted from the blood cell samples with the Qiagen DNeasy Blood Extraction Kit.

This specimen comes from a study of cytomegalovirus exposure and HLA in healthy donors (dated by TCRdb to 2017 to 2019). General notes on the study: In an earlier analysis of approximately 500 of the donors, 250 to 300 Gb of sequence data and approximately 100 million unique TCR beta sequences from about 179 million T cells were reported. An early release covering roughly 580 HLA-typed donors comprised 250 to 350 gigabases of sequencing data and roughly 86 million unique TCR sequences. The genetic ancestry cluster associated with self-reported Caucasian donors included approximately 85% of the 300 to 450 genotyped donors. The aim of the study was to test whether cataloging public T cell receptors could identify signatures of past pathogen exposure. Using immunosequencing, the study profiled T cell repertoires from 500 to 800 subjects and related those repertoires to cytomegalovirus serostatus. A separate validation cohort of roughly 130 different subjects was used in addition to the roughly 670-subject first cohort. The study combined high-throughput TCR immunosequencing, statistical association of individual TCRs with disease status, and machine learning to predict cytomegalovirus infection status. In a later analysis, previously published TCR beta repertoires from roughly 710 donors were re-analyzed and high-resolution HLA genotyping was added so that TCR occurrence patterns could be studied. The later analysis used no new phenotypic data to find candidate immune exposures, relying instead on TCR beta sequences and their occurrence across donors. An earlier analysis of a few hundred of the donors applied high-throughput TCR beta sequencing to assess whether each TCR beta V gene segment acted as functional or pseudogenic. Alongside the repertoire data, information on donor age, sex, ethnicity and CMV serostatus was compiled. In a later genetic analysis, genome-wide SNP genotypes for about 60% of the 666 donors were used, and that subset was treated as a discovery cohort. Every repertoire in the discovery cohort had been generated on one and the same sequencing platform. Both class I and class II loci were covered by HLA typing, at four-digit resolution. The number of typed donors differed by locus: roughly 629-640 for A, B, C, DRB1 and DQB1; 522 for DQA1; 606 for DPA1; and around 470 for DPB1. A handful of DR-DQ haplotypes were handled as single units for association and clustering because linkage in the cohort was strong. Across 300 to 500 genotyped donors of the cohort, an average of approximately 240,000 unique TCR beta nucleotide sequences per donor were sequenced, and approximately 17% of those sequences were non-productive. Study-wide findings and limitations: According to the authors, the approach could potentially be generalized to other disease states and immunological phenotypes. In a later analysis, about 16,000 TCR beta sequences were associated with specific HLA alleles at a false discovery rate of 0.05. Assigning TCR associations to individual alleles was difficult when HLA alleles, especially DR and DQ, strongly co-occurred. In the study, 164 TCR beta chains were listed as associated with cytomegalovirus. In both the original and validation cohorts, the classifier was reported to diagnose cytomegalovirus status with high specificity and sensitivity. The only immune exposure information available for the cohort was CMV serostatus. A further reported finding was that TCR beta sequences accurately predicted the HLA-A and HLA-B alleles for most subjects in the first cohort. Three of the identified cytomegalovirus-associated TCR beta chains were confirmed in vitro to be specific for cytomegalovirus antigens. A cluster of highly shared sequence variants was judged likely to represent a technical artifact of the sequencing pipeline. Only TCR beta chains were sequenced in this cohort, and the absence of alpha or paired-chain data limited detectable features. The earlier analysis of some 540 of the donors excluded around 17 rarely observed V segments, including chromosome 9 orphons, because counts were too low. Linkage disequilibrium might explain the correlated functional status among segregating V segments, but an unknown experimental factor could not be excluded. Presence/absence analyses assumed roughly uniform sequencing depth across donors, an assumption that may not hold. Some IMGT-functional V segments, including TRBV6-2 and TRBV6-3, could not be distinguished by the 87-base-pair reads and were therefore excluded. An association between a missense DCLRE1C variant and V-gene and J-gene trimming of TCR beta chains was found in a later genetic analysis and replicated in an independent cohort. According to a later analysis, TCR association rates differed among HLA loci, with DRB1 alleles showing the most associated TCRs and HLA-C alleles showing the fewest. Because HLA typing was missing for some donors at each locus, association tests included only the typed subset. While some public TCRs were present in many individuals, most TCR sequences turned up only very rarely across donors. In a later analysis, several top co-occurrence clusters were reported to appear linked to parvovirus B19, influenza, CMV and Epstein-Barr virus. A later analysis found that most CMV-associated TCR beta chains appeared HLA-restricted, with HLA associations seemingly driven largely by CMV exposure. An earlier analysis of around 600 of the donors showed that most TCR beta V segments appeared in productive rearrangements either about 87% or about 30% of the time, which broadly matched IMGT annotations. According to a later genetic analysis, donors in an Asian-associated ancestry cluster had fewer N-insertions in productive TCRs than the roughly 700-donor mean. Compared with equally common non-associated chains, HLA-associated TCR beta chains in a later analysis were more clonally expanded and had lower generation probabilities.

The library was built by means of the immunoSEQ multiplex PCR assay. The multiplex PCR relied on a mix of 60 forward primers for TCR Vbeta segments and 13 reverse primers for TCR Jbeta segments. The CDR3 region of rearranged TCR beta genes was amplified from genomic DNA with a multiplex PCR assay. The amplified TCR beta libraries were sequenced on the Illumina HiSeq System as 87-base-pair reads. In the original analysis: A later analysis counted approximately 84 million unique TCR beta chains across the approximately 700 repertoires, and roughly 9.9 million of these chains were shared by at least two donors. A nearest-neighbor algorithm error-corrected the raw reads and collapsed the reads into unique sequences, merging closely related sequences to remove PCR and sequencing errors. CDR3 sequences were aligned to IMGT reference sequences to assign V, D and J gene segments. For a sequence to be retained, at least a six-nucleotide match to both a V gene segment and a J gene segment was required. Rearrangements were called productive when the CDR3 lacked stop codons and stayed in frame with V and J; all others were non-productive. Following IMGT convention, CDR3 was defined as the stretch from the second conserved V-encoded cysteine up to the conserved J-encoded phenylalanine. Sequences without an unambiguous match to a single V gene segment were excluded from the earlier analysis of approximately 560 of the donors. In an earlier analysis of around 590 of the donors, a V segment was called functional when productive rearrangements were above 56.7%, and segregating when the standard deviation between donors exceeded 5%. A statistical classification framework was developed to diagnose cytomegalovirus status using the catalog of TCR beta chain sequences. V and J gene assignment, in a later analysis, came from comparing TCR nucleotide sequences with IMGT/GENE-DB human TR gene sequences. Using the TCRdist pipeline, a later analysis assigned CDR3 sequences along with most-parsimonious VDJ recombination scenarios. In a later analysis, every TCR beta chain was defined by the combination of its CDR3 amino acid sequence and its V-gene family, and reads without a unique V-gene family were dropped. To address suspected cross-contamination and a sequencing artifact, a later analysis removed a few hundred highly shared, low-generation-probability nucleotide sequences. In a later analysis, a clonal expansion index for each public chain was calculated from normalized within-repertoire ranks of inferred template counts. In a later analysis, generation probabilities were computed with a VDJ recombination model fitted to out-of-frame rearrangements, and the resulting probabilities were checked against IGoR. A later analysis scored TCR-TCR, TCR-HLA and TCR-CMV co-occurrence with hypergeometric tests, applying a repertoire-size bias correction to TCR pairs. False discovery rates were estimated in a later analysis by permuting HLA or CMV assignments 20 times. In a later analysis, co-occurring TCRs were grouped with DBSCAN, and TCRdist sequence similarity was added when clustering was performed within HLA-allele-positive subsets. Repertoires with fewer than 30,000 or more than 120,000 public chains were left out of co-occurrence clustering, as were five repertoires with anomalous nucleotide sharing. TCRdb carries this immuneACCESS record with in-frame sequences only. Its versions omit some clonotypes, under half of them owing to an unresolved V gene in the studies checked, with the rest unexplained. That table is the source of V, J and clone size, and D and trimming were worked out from the DNA. Within this sample are around 20,000 clones, with under 85% of them counted one time only. The ten largest clones represent 20% to 25% of the sample.

The chain uses TRBV11-3 and TRBJ2-5; the D gene is possibly TRBD1, with 5 bases matching. This receptor was taken from a human donor in good health. The material sequenced was PBMCs. Read as DNA, the sequence is TGTGCCAGCAGCCCCGACAGACAAGAGACCCAGTACTTC. It codes for CASSPDRQETQYF.